Presented here are 2 T cell receptor beta chains from one specimen sequenced in a study of cytomegalovirus exposure and HLA in healthy donors. PCR employed 60 Vbeta and 13 Jbeta primers. Sequencing used immunoSEQ multiplex PCR; TCRdb keeps in-frame clones, though not all of them. The table has 150,000 to 200,000 clones, approximately 82% seen once. The sample taken for sequencing was PBMCs. The receptors were sampled from a woman in her twenties or thirties in good health and CMV-seronegative.

The chain combines TRBV28 with TRBJ2-7, with a possible D match to TRBD1 (6 bases). Looked up from germline, CDR1 is MDHEN and CDR2 is SYDVKM. CDR3 length: 15 amino acids. V shed 5 bases and J shed 2 bases, with 16 bases lying between them. CDR3 sequence: CASSLPGAGAYEQYF. The CDR3 coding sequence is TGTGCCAGCAGTCTCCCTGGGGCAGGGGCCTACGAGCAGTACTTC.

This clone was seen once. The CDR3 loop reads CASSYEREGKETQYF. CDR3 DNA: TGTGCCAGCAGCTACGAGCGGGAGGGAAAAGAGACCCAGTACTTC. The chain links TRBV5-4 to TRBJ2-5; 10 positions agree with TRBD2. Per the germline V gene, CDR1 is SGHNT and CDR2 is YYREEE (reference sequence). There are 15 residues in the CDR3. Unmatched junction bases numbered 5, after V lost 3 bases and J lost 3 bases.